This T cell receptor (beta chain) was found in a study of tumor and adjacent non-tumor tissue in lung cancer. Study-wide results and caveats: Higher tumor TCR diversity was associated with shorter survival.

Germline loops: CDR1 KGHDR, CDR2 SFDVKD. The V end was cut by 8 bases, the J end by 1 base, with 10 bases between. The CDR3 consists of 14 residues. The library came from three nested PCR rounds adapted from ARM-PCR protocols. Via MiXCR, TCRdb re-called the multiplex PCR reads, giving one row per CDR3 protein. The data contain over 100,000 distinct CDR3 sequences, under 65% of them seen just once; the ten biggest clones take up 15% to 20%. Concerning this clonotype itself: The antigen is undetermined. A read error may be the cause here, since a much bigger clone is one base away.

The template was RNA from unsorted bulk tissue. More than 3 cm separated this lung sample from the edge of the tumor. The genes are TRBV24-1 and TRBJ2-2; D is perhaps TRBD1 or TRBD2 (6 bases each). The specimen sequenced was distant non-tumor lung tissue. The receptor comes from a man between 60 and 75 years old with non-small cell lung cancer. The CDR3 coding sequence is TGTGCCACCAATGCGGGACAGAACACCGGGGAGCTGTTTTTT. This translates into CATNAGQNTGELFF.